The clone carrying this T cell receptor beta chain was observed at least ten times. Its antigen is as yet unknown. The source of the sample is a study of T cell repertoires in cytomegalovirus infection. Overall study results and limits: The ex vivo response was dominated by HLA-C-restricted CMV-specific TCR beta clonotypes.

There are 14 residues in the CDR3. CDR1 SGHVS and CDR2 FQNEAQ come from the germline V gene. Deletions cut 4 bases from V and 2 bases from J, with 10 bases between. In TCRdb, the reads were re-called with MiXCR into one record per CDR3 protein. Here the sample spans some 480,000 distinct CDR3 sequences, around a third being singletons. Sequencing used cultured PBMCs, obtained from culture after CMV antigen stimulation. The chain links TRBV7-8 to TRBJ2-3, with D perhaps matching TRBD2 (6 bases). The origin of this receptor is a human donor in good health (CMV status not recorded). Some clones in this sample may be carry-over from other donors' samples. CDR3 in amino acids: CASSWGGDTDTQYF. CDR3 bases: TGTGCCAGCAGCTGGGGAGGTGACACAGATACGCAGTATTTT.